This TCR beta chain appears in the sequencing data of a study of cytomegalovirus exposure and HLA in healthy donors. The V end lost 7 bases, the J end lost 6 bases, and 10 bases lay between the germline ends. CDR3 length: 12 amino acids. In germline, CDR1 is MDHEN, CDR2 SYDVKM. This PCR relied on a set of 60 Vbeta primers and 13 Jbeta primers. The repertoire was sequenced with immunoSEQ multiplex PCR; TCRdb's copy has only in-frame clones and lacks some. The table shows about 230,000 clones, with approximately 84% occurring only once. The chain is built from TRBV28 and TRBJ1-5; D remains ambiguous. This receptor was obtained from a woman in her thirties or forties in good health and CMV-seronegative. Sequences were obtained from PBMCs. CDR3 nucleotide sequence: TGTGCCAGCACCAAGCCAAGTCAGCCCCAGCATTTT. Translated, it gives CASTKPSQPQHF.